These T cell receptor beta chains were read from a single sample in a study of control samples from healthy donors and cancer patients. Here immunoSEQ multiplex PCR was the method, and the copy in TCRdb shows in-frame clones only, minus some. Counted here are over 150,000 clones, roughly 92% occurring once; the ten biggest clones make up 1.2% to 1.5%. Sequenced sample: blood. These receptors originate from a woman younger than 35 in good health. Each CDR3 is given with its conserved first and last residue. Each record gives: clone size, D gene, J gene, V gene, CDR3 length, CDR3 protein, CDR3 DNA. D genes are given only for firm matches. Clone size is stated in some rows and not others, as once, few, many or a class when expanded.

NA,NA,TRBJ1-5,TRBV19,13,CASRQSSNQPQHF,TGTGCCAGTAGGCAGTCTAGCAATCAGCCCCAGCATTTT
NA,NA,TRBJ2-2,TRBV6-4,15,CASSDSLENTGELFF,TGTGCCAGCAGTGACTCACTGGAAAACACCGGGGAGCTGTTTTTT
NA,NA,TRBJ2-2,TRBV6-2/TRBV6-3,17,CASRYLPDSPNTGELFF,TGTGCCAGCAGATACCTGCCCGACAGCCCAAACACCGGGGAGCTGTTTTTT
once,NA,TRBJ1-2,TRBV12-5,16,CASGPNLTPANYGYTF,TGTGCTAGTGGTCCAAACCTTACGCCAGCTAACTATGGCTACACCTTC
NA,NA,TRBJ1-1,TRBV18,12,CASSPSGDEAFF,TGTGCCAGCTCACCCTCAGGGGATGAAGCTTTCTTT
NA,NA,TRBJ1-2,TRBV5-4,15,CASSLWGGRSYGYTF,TGTGCCAGCAGCTTGTGGGGGGGACGGAGCTATGGCTACACCTTC
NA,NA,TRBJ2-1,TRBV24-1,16,CATSDFGQTADNEQFF,TGTGCCACCAGTGATTTCGGACAGACGGCCGACAATGAGCAGTTCTTC
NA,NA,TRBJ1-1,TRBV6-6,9,CASSSEAFF,TGTGCCAGCAGTTCTGAAGCTTTCTTT
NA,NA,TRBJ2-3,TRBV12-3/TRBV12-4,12,CASSRGLGTQYF,TGTGCCAGCAGTCGGGGCTTAGGTACGCAGTATTTT
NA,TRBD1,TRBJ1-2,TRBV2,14,CASRLGTAEYGYTF,TGTGCCAGCAGACTCGGGACAGCCGAGTATGGCTACACCTTC
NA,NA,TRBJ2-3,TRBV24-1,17,CATALGDSYTPTDTQYF,TGTGCCACGGCTCTAGGTGACAGCTACACACCGACAGATACGCAGTATTTT
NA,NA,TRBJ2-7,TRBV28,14,CASSLDGSSYEQYF,TGTGCCAGCAGTTTAGATGGCAGCTCCTACGAGCAGTACTTC
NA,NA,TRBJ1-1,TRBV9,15,CASSPRGKQDTEAFF,TGTGCCAGCAGCCCACGCGGAAAGCAGGACACTGAAGCTTTCTTT
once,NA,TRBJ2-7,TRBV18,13,CASSQGIDHEQYF,TGTGCCAGCTCACAGGGTATCGATCACGAGCAGTACTTC
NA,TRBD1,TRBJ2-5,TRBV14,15,CASSQHLQGRETQYF,TGTGCCAGCAGCCAACACTTACAGGGGAGAGAGACCCAGTACTTC
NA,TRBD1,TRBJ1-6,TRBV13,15,CASSGRQGANSPLHF,TGTGCCAGCAGCGGACGGCAGGGGGCCAATTCACCCCTCCACTTT
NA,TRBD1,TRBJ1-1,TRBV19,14,CASSVDRVQTEAFF,TGTGCCAGTAGTGTCGACAGGGTACAGACTGAAGCTTTCTTT
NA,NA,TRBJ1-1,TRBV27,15,CASSPLDRWGTEAFF,TGTGCCAGCAGTCCCCTGGACCGATGGGGCACTGAAGCTTTCTTT
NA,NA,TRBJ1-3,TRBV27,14,CASRDRHLGNTIYF,TGTGCCAGCAGGGACCGACATCTCGGAAACACCATATATTTT
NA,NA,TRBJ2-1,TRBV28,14,CASTGTGPYNEQFF,TGTGCCAGCACCGGAACAGGGCCCTACAATGAGCAGTTCTTC
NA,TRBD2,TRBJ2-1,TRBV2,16,CASSVASGSSYNEQFF,TGTGCCAGCAGTGTAGCTAGCGGTAGCTCCTACAATGAGCAGTTCTTC
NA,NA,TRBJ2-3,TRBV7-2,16,CASSLSGLQAADTQYF,TGTGCCAGCAGCTTATCCGGGCTTCAAGCGGCAGATACGCAGTATTTT
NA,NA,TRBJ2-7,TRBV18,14,CASSPPNGDYEQYF,TGTGCCAGCTCACCACCGAACGGGGACTACGAGCAGTACTTC
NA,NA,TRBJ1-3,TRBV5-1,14,CASSFDGSGNTIYF,TGCGCCAGCAGCTTCGACGGCTCTGGAAACACCATATATTTT
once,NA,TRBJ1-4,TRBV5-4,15,CASSLFRDNNEKLFF,TGTGCCAGCAGCTTGTTCCGGGACAATAATGAAAAACTGTTTTTT
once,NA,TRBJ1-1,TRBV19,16,CASSLEQGYMNTEAFF,TGTGCCAGTAGTCTTGAACAGGGTTACATGAACACTGAAGCTTTCTTT
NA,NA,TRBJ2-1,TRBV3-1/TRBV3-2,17,CASSRRPGRYRDNEQFF,TGTGCCAGCAGTCGAAGGCCCGGGAGATACAGGGACAATGAGCAGTTCTTC
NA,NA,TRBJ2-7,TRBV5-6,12,CASSLGDAEQYF,TGTGCCAGCAGCTTAGGGGACGCCGAGCAGTACTTC
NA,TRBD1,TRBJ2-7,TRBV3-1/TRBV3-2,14,CASSRGTGPGEQYF,TGTGCCAGCAGCCGCGGGACAGGCCCTGGCGAGCAGTACTTC
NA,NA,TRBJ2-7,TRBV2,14,CVSSLGGGSYEQYF,TGTGTCAGCTCCCTGGGAGGGGGCTCCTACGAGCAGTACTTC
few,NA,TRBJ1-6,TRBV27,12,CASSLWNSPLHF,TGTGCCAGCAGTTTATGGAATTCACCCCTCCACTTT
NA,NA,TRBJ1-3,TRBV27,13,CASSRRAGNTIYF,TGTGCCAGCAGTCGGAGGGCTGGAAACACCATATATTTT
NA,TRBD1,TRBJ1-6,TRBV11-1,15,CASSSRTGNNSPLHF,TGTGCCAGCAGCTCGCGGACAGGGAACAATTCACCCCTCCACTTT
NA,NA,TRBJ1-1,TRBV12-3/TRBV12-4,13,CASSNGGNTEAFF,TGTGCCAGCAGTAACGGGGGAAACACTGAAGCTTTCTTT
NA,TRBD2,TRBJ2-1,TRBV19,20,CASSMVPGGPASGSWNEQFF,TGTGCCAGTAGTATGGTTCCAGGGGGGCCCGCTAGCGGGAGTTGGAATGAGCAGTTCTTC
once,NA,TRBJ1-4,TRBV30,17,CAWSPQGNPATNEKLFF,TGTGCCTGGAGTCCACAGGGCAATCCTGCAACTAATGAAAAACTGTTTTTT
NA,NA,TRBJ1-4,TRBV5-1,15,CASSSLGGTNEKLFF,TGCGCCAGCAGCTCTCTAGGGGGGACTAATGAAAAACTGTTTTTT
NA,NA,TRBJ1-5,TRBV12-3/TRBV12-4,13,CASSWGGYAHQHF,TGTGCCAGCAGTTGGGGAGGCTATGCGCACCAGCATTTT
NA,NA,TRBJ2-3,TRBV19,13,CASRALLLDTQYF,TGTGCCAGCCGGGCACTCCTCTTAGATACGCAGTATTTT
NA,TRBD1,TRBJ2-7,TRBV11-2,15,CASSSPLTGLYEQYF,TGTGCCAGCAGCTCGCCTCTGACAGGGCTCTACGAGCAGTACTTC
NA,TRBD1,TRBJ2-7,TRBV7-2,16,CASSLLRGQGTYEQYF,TGTGCCAGCAGCCTTTTACGGGGACAGGGTACCTACGAGCAGTACTTC
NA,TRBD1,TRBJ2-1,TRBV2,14,CASSEEGQNNEQFF,TGTGCCAGCAGTGAAGAGGGACAGAACAATGAGCAGTTCTTC
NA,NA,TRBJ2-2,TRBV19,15,CASSYEGAGTGELFF,TGTGCCAGTAGTTACGAGGGCGCCGGGACCGGGGAGCTGTTTTTT
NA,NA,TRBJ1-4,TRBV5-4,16,CASSFRQGGTNEKLFF,TGTGCCAGCAGCTTTCGGCAGGGTGGCACTAATGAAAAACTGTTTTTT
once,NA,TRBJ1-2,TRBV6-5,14,CASSTGDAYYGYTF,TGTGCCAGCAGTACGGGGGACGCTTACTATGGCTACACCTTC
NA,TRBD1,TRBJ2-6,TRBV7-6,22,CASSLALRGQGGTRSGANVLTF,TGTGCCAGCAGCTTAGCGCTCAGAGGACAGGGGGGCACTAGGTCTGGGGCCAACGTCCTGACTTTC
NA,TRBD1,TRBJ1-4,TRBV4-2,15,CASSPYRGGEEKLFF,TGTGCCAGCAGCCCCTACAGGGGGGGGGAGGAAAAACTGTTTTTT
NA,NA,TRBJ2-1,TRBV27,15,CASNMGDAWRGEQFF,TGTGCCAGCAACATGGGGGACGCCTGGAGGGGTGAGCAGTTCTTC
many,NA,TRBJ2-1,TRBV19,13,CASSLGRTGEQFF,TGTGCCAGTAGTTTGGGCCGGACCGGGGAGCAGTTCTTC
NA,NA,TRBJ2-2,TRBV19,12,CASTQTNGELFF,TGTGCCAGTACCCAGACTAACGGGGAGCTGTTTTTT
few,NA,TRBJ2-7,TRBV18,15,CASSPPSGMSHEQYF,TGTGCCAGCTCACCACCCTCAGGGATGTCACACGAGCAGTACTTC
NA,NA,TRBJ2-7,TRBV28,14,CASSDRDTPGRQYF,TGTGCCAGCAGTGACCGGGACACACCTGGTCGCCAGTACTTC
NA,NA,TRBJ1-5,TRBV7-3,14,CASSLRDTNQPQHF,TGTGCCAGCAGCTTAAGGGACACTAATCAGCCCCAGCATTTT
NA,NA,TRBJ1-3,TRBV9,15,CASSEDISPGNTIYF,TGTGCCAGCAGCGAGGACATCAGCCCGGGAAACACCATATATTTT
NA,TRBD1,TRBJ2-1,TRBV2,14,CASGRTGGYNEQFF,TGTGCCAGTGGACGGACAGGGGGTTACAATGAGCAGTTCTTC
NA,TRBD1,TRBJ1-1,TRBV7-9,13,CASSLGQGNPAFF,TGTGCCAGCAGCTTAGGACAGGGGAATCCAGCTTTCTTT
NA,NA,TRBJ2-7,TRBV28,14,CASSFGMSSYEQYF,TGTGCCAGCAGTTTCGGGATGAGCTCCTACGAGCAGTACTTC
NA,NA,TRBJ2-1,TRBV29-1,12,CSVQGGWNEQFF,TGCAGCGTCCAAGGGGGGTGGAATGAGCAGTTCTTC
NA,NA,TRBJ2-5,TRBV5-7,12,CASSLPQETQYF,TGTGCCAGCAGCTTGCCACAAGAGACCCAGTACTTC
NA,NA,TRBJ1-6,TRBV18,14,CASSPQGVNSPLHF,TGTGCCAGCTCACCTCAGGGAGTTAATTCACCCCTCCACTTT